This T cell receptor beta chain was profiled in a study of blood T cell repertoires in COVID-19. Study details: Sample material is recorded as cDNA or gDNA derived from T cells, B-cell-depleted T cells, or PBMCs.

Clinical histories supplied by participants themselves formed the basis of cohort assignment. Recovered participants had two consecutive negative NP/OP PCR tests, healthcare professional clearance, or symptom resolution. The CDR3 runs 15 residues. With 3 bases removed from V and 4 bases from J, the gap between germline ends came to 12 bases. The germline gives CDR1 PRHDT, CDR2 FYEKMQ (reference sequence). Per the study methods: Estimated nucleated cell counts came from reference gene primer amplification. Clones were read by immunoSEQ multiplex PCR, and TCRdb kept only the in-frame ones, dropping some. The V and J calls and the clone size are those of that table, but D and trimming were determined from the DNA. This table holds just over 300,000 clones, roughly 88% found once.

The receptor was isolated from a man younger than 45 who had recovered from COVID-19. The sample comprised PBMCs or T cells enriched from blood (not recorded which). The chain recombines TRBV13 with TRBJ2-2; maybe TRBD2 (6 bases). DNA of the CDR3: TGTGCCAGCAGCTTGTTGGGACTCCGCACCGGGGAGCTGTTTTTT. It encodes CASSLLGLRTGELFF.